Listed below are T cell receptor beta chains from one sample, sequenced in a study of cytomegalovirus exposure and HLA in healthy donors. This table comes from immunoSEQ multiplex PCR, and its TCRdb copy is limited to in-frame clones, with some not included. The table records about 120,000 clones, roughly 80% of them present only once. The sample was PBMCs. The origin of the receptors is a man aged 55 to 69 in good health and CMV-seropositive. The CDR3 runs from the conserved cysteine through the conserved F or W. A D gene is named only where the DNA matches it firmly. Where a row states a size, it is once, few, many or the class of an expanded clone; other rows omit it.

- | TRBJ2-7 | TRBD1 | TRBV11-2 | TGTGCCAGCAGCTCAGTAGTGTCGGGACAGCTCCTCTACGAGCAGTACTTC | CASSSVVSGQLLYEQYF
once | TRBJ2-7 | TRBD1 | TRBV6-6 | TGTGCCAGCAGCGGGGGGACAGGGGCTCCATACGAGCAGTACTTC | CASSGGTGAPYEQYF
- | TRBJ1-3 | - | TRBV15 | TGTGCCACCAGCATCAATTGGAGCTCTGGAAACACCATATATTTT | CATSINWSSGNTIYF
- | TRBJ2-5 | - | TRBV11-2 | TGTGCCAGCAGCTTAGGCCTAGCAACGGAGACCCAGTACTTC | CASSLGLATETQYF
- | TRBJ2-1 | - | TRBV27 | TGTGCCAGCAGTCCCGGACTCCACAATGAGCAGTTCTTC | CASSPGLHNEQFF
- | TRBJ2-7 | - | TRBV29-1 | TGCAGCGTTGAGGTCCAACAGGGTATTTGGGGCGAGCAGTACTTC | CSVEVQQGIWGEQYF
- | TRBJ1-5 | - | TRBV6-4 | TGTGCCAGCAGTGACTGGTGTCGAAACAGGGAAGGCAATCAGCCCCAGCATTTT | CASSDWCRNREGNQPQHF
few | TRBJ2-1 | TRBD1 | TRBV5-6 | TGTGCCAGCAGCTTGGCAGGGGGCAATGAGCAGTTCTTC | CASSLAGGNEQFF
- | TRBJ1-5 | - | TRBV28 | TGTGCCACGAGAGGGGGGGGCAATCAGCCCCAGCATTTT | CATRGGGNQPQHF
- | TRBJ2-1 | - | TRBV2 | TGTGCCAGCGACGGGGGGCGTAAGTTCTTC | CASDGGRKFF
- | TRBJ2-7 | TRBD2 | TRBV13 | TGTGCCAGCAGCTTCCGAAGCGGGATGAACTCCTACGAGCAGTACTTC | CASSFRSGMNSYEQYF
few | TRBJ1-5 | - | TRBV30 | TGTGCCTGGAGTGTACCCAGGGAGGGTCAGCCCCAGCATTTT | CAWSVPREGQPQHF
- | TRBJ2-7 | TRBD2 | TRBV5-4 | TGTGCCAGCAGCTTTAGCGGGAATACATACGAGCAGTACTTC | CASSFSGNTYEQYF
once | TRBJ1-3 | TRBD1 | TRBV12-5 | TGTGCTAGTGGTGGACAGGGGGCTTCTGGAAACACCATATATTTT | CASGGQGASGNTIYF
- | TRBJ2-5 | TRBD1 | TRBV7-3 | TGTGCCAGCAGCAGAACCGGGACAGGGGGGGGAGAGACCCAGTACTTC | CASSRTGTGGGETQYF
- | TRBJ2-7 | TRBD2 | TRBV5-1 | TGCGCCAGCAGCCAAACTAGCGGGAGTAGGGAGCAGTACTTC | CASSQTSGSREQYF
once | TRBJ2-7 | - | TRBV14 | TGTGCCAGCAGCCCTCCCGAGGGAAACGAGCAGTACTTC | CASSPPEGNEQYF
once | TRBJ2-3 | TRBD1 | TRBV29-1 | TGCAGCGTGACAGGGAGCACAGATACGCAGTATTTT | CSVTGSTDTQYF
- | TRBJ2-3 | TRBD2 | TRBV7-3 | TGTGCCAGCAGCTTAACTTTACTAGCGGGCACAGATACGCAGTATTTT | CASSLTLLAGTDTQYF
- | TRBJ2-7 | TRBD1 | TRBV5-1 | TGCGCCAGCAGCCCCGGGACAGCCTACGAGCAGTACTTC | CASSPGTAYEQYF
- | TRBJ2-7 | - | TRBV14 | TGTGCCAGCAGCCAAGGGGCAGCCCACGAGCAGTACTTC | CASSQGAAHEQYF
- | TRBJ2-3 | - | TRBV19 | TGTGCCAGTAGCCCAAGCGGGACAATAGATACGCAGTATTTT | CASSPSGTIDTQYF
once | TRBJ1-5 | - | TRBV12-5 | TGTGCTAGTGGCGACGGGACAAATAGCAATCAGCCCCAGCATTTT | CASGDGTNSNQPQHF
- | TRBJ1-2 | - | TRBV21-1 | TGTGCCAGCAGCAAAGCGCGGGGGGCAGGTGGCTACACCTTC | CASSKARGAGGYTF
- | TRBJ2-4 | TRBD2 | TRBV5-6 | TGTGCCAGCAGCTTGGCCCTAGCGGGGGGGCAAAACATTCAGTACTTC | CASSLALAGGQNIQYF
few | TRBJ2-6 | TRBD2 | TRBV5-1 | TGCGCCAGCAGCTTGGGGGGGAGCGGAGCGGGAGGGGCCCCTGGGGCCAACGTCCTGACTTTC | CASSLGGSGAGGAPGANVLTF
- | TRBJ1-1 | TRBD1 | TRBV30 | TGTGCCTCCACCCGGGACAGGGTAACCAACACTGAAGCTTTCTTT | CASTRDRVTNTEAFF
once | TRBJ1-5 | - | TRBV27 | TGTGCCAGCAGGGTAGGGGGACGGAGTTTCAATCAGCCCCAGCATTTT | CASRVGGRSFNQPQHF
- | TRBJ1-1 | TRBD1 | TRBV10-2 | TGCGCCAGCAAGAGACAGGGGGATTTCTGGATACCGCACTTGAACACTGAAGCTTTCTTT | CASKRQGDFWIPHLNTEAFF
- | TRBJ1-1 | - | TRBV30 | TGTGCCTGGAGTACACAGAACACTGAAGCTTTCTTT | CAWSTQNTEAFF
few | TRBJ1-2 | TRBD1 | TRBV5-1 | TGCGCCAGCAGCTTGTCAAGAGGACAGGATTATAACTATGGCTACACCTTC | CASSLSRGQDYNYGYTF
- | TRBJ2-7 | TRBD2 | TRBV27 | TGTGCCAGCAGTCCGATGATAGCGGGAGGTTCGTCGTACGAGCAGTACTTC | CASSPMIAGGSSYEQYF
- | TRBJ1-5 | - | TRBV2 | TGTGCCAGCAGTGAAAGTATGGCCCCCTCGAATCAGCCCCAGCATTTT | CASSESMAPSNQPQHF
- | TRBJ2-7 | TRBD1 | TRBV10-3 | TGTGCCATCAGTGATCGGGACAGGGCCAGAGAGCAGTACTTC | CAISDRDRAREQYF
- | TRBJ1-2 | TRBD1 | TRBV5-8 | TGTGCCAGCAGCCCCCGAGACAGGGACTCCATTGGCTACACCTTC | CASSPRDRDSIGYTF
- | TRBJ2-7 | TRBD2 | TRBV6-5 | TGTGCCAGCAGTCGACTAGCGGGAGCAGGTGAGCAGTACTTC | CASSRLAGAGEQYF
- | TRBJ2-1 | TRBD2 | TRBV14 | TGTGCCAGCAGCCAAAGGCCTAGCGGGAGTACTTACAATGAGCAGTTCTTC | CASSQRPSGSTYNEQFF
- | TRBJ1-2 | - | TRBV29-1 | TGCAGCGTTGTCCTGGCCTATGGCTACACCTTC | CSVVLAYGYTF
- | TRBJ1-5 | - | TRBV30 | TGTGCCTGGAGTGTCGGGTCGCGGCAGCCCCAGCATTTT | CAWSVGSRQPQHF
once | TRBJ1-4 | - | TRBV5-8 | TGTGCCAGCAGGCGCGGAGCAACTAATGAAAAACTGTTTTTT | CASRRGATNEKLFF
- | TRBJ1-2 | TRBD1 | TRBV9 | TGTGCCAGCAGCGATGGGACAGGGCAAGGGGGCTACACCTTC | CASSDGTGQGGYTF
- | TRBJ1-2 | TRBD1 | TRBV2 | TGTGCCAGCACGGGAGAGCGGACAGGGTGGTATGGCTACACCTTC | CASTGERTGWYGYTF
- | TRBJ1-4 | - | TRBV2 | TGTGCCAGCAGTGCCCTCCCCGAGACATTTTATTTT | CASSALPETFYF